The 9 T cell receptor beta chains given below trace back to one sample, sequenced in a study of cytomegalovirus exposure and HLA in healthy donors. It was with 60 Vbeta and 13 Jbeta primers that the PCR ran. Data came from immunoSEQ multiplex PCR; TCRdb stores just in-frame clones and leaves some out. Of 150,000 to 200,000 clones listed, around 76% are singletons. The source material was PBMCs. These receptors originate from a woman aged 25 to 39 in good health and CMV-seropositive.

The genes are TRBV9 and TRBJ2-5, with TRBD1 matching 7 bases. Germline lookup yields CDR1 SGDLS and CDR2 YYNGEE. The CDR3 is 14 amino acids. Unmatched junction bases numbered 4, after V lost 0 bases and J lost 5 bases. The CDR3 sequence: CASSVGLQGETQYF. The CDR3 DNA reads as TGTGCCAGCAGCGTAGGTTTACAGGGGGAGACCCAGTACTTC.

V usage is TRBV7-2 and J usage is TRBJ1-1; tentatively, D is TRBD1 (5 bases). CDR1 SGHTA and CDR2 FQGNSA come from the germline V gene. CDR3 length: 15 residues. Trimming took off 1 base at V and 1 base at J, with 10 bases between the two ends. CDR3 protein: CASSLGGVGNTEAFF. The CDR3 nucleotides read TGTGCCAGCAGCTTAGGGGGGGTGGGGAACACTGAAGCTTTCTTT.

The table lists this clone with a count of one. This chain uses TRBV30 with TRBJ1-1; maybe TRBD1 (5 bases). The CDR3 is made up of 12 amino acids. Germline CDR1 reads GTSNPN; CDR2 reads SVGIG (reference sequence). Trimming removed 4 bases from V and 6 bases from J, with 12 bases in between. CDR3 region: CAWNGREAEAFF. DNA of the CDR3: TGTGCCTGGAACGGCAGGGAGGCTGAAGCTTTCTTT.

CDR3 in amino acids: CASSERGYTEAFF. The CDR3 DNA reads as TGTGCCAGCAGTGAAAGGGGATACACTGAAGCTTTCTTT. The J gene is TRBJ1-1, the V gene TRBV6-1; a weak D match, TRBD1 (5 bases). CDR1 is MNHNS and CDR2 is SASEGT in the germline V gene. The CDR3 is 13 amino acids. Trimming removed 2 bases from V and 3 bases from J, with 7 bases in between.

This chain links TRBV7-8 with TRBJ1-2; 7 bases map to TRBD1. J gave up 7 bases and V 5 bases, and 7 bases lay outside the gene matches. This CDR3 spans 13 amino acids. Per the germline V gene, CDR1 is SGHVS and CDR2 is FQNEAQ. The CDR3 sequence is CASSDRESSGYTF. In nucleotides, the CDR3 is TGTGCCAGCAGCGACAGGGAAAGTTCTGGCTACACCTTC.

The gene calls are TRBV7-2 and TRBJ2-2; 11 nucleotides line up with TRBD1. This CDR3 is built from 15 residues. The trim removed 5 bases at V and 7 bases at J, leaving 6 bases unmatched. The germline CDR1 and CDR2 sequences are SGHTA and FQGNSA. This CDR3 reads CASSVGQGAYGELFF. CDR3 nucleotide sequence: TGTGCCAGCAGCGTCGGACAGGGGGCGTACGGGGAGCTGTTTTTT.

This chain links TRBV9 with TRBJ1-1; 7 positions agree with TRBD1. CDR1 SGDLS and CDR2 YYNGEE come from the germline V gene. The CDR3 contains 14 residues. Trimming cost V 0 bases and J 7 bases; bases outside gene matches: 6. CDR3 loop: CASSVEAGGREAFF. The CDR3 DNA reads as TGTGCCAGCAGCGTAGAGGCAGGGGGGCGTGAAGCTTTCTTT.

This chain joins TRBV9 and TRBJ1-2, with D unclear. There are 13 residues in the CDR3. Trimming stripped 0 bases from V and 7 bases from J, with 10 bases between. CDR1 is SGDLS and CDR2 is YYNGEE in the germline V gene. The CDR3 reads CASSVGVTGGYTF. As DNA, the CDR3 is TGTGCCAGCAGCGTAGGTGTCACCGGTGGCTACACCTTC.

The chain uses TRBV4-1 and TRBJ1-2, with D possibly being TRBD1 (6 bases). The CDR3 covers 12 residues. V lost 7 bases to trimming and J lost 6 bases, with 12 bases between them. The germline gives CDR1 MGHRA, CDR2 YSYEKL. The CDR3 nucleotides are TGCGCCAGCACCTCAGGGGTGGATGGCTACACCTTC. Amino acid sequence: CASTSGVDGYTF.